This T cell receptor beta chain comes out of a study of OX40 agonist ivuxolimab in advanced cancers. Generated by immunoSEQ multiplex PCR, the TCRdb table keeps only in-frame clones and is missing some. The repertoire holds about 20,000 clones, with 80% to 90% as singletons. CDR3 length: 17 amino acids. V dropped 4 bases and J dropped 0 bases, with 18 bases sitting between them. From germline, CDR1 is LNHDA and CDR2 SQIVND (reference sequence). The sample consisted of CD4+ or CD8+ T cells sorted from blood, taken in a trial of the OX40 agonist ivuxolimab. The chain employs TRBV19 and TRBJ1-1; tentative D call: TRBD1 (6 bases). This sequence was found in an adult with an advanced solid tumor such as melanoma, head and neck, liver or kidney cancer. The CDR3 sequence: CASSTLGNRALNTEAFF. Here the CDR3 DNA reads TGTGCCAGTAGTACTCTAGGGAACAGGGCACTGAACACTGAAGCTTTCTTT.